The 30 T cell receptor beta chains reported below all come from one sample, sequenced in a study of T-cell memory formation after mild COVID-19. MiXCR, applied by TCRdb to the 5' RACE reads, yields one record per CDR3 protein. The sample has 200,000 to 250,000 distinct CDR3 sequences, 8.5% to 9.5% seen once. Sample: PBMCs or a T cell subset sorted from them (not recorded which). The receptors here all came from a man between 18 and 35 years old who had mild COVID-19 (a few samples of this study predate the infection). Cell type and time point are not known.

This clonotype was recorded at least ten times. The chain is built from TRBV24-1 and TRBJ2-3, with 7 positions matching TRBD2. V shed 4 bases, J shed 0 bases, and the junction held 9 bases outside the gene matches. The germline V gene encodes CDR1 KGHDR and CDR2 SFDVKD. The CDR3 consists of 17 residues. CDR3 region: CATSDPGGLSSTDTQYF. DNA of the CDR3: TGTGCCACCAGTGACCCGGGGGGACTATCTAGCACAGATACGCAGTATTTT.

The genes are TRBV10-2 and TRBJ2-3; 9 bases map to TRBD2. Germline assignment: CDR1 WSHSY and CDR2 SAAADI. CDR3 length equals 13 residues. V lost 11 bases and J lost 5; bases outside the gene matches: 8. CDR3 region: CAGGGGAVDTQYF. CDR3 bases: TGCGCCGGAGGCGGGGGGGCTGTAGATACGCAGTATTTT.

This clonotype was counted ten times or more. The chain couples TRBV15 to TRBJ2-7; 9 bases map to TRBD2. V trimming: 8 bases; J trimming: 5 bases; junction bases outside the gene matches: 7. The CDR3 covers 13 residues. Looked up from germline, CDR1 is LNHNV and CDR2 is YYDKDF (reference sequence). The CDR3 DNA sequence: TGTGCCACCGCGGGGGGGGGTTCAAACGAGCAGTACTTC. Protein product: CATAGGGSNEQYF.

This clonotype was detected ten times or more. The chain joins TRBV28 to TRBJ2-7, with D possibly matching TRBD1 (6 bases). Germline loops: CDR1 MDHEN, CDR2 SYDVKM. V dropped 8 bases and J dropped 3 bases, with 11 bases sitting between them. This CDR3 has 12 amino acids. The CDR3 sequence is CASGTQGYEQYV. The CDR3 bases are TGTGCCAGCGGAACACAGGGCTACGAGCAGTACGTC.

There are a few counts of this clonotype. The chain joins TRBV3-1 to TRBJ2-3, with D unclear. V lost 5 bases and J 0 bases, leaving 9 bases between the germline ends. Germline values: CDR1 LGHDT, CDR2 YNNKEL (reference sequence). This CDR3 has 14 amino acids. For the CDR3, the DNA is TGTGCCAGCAGCGATATCGCTAGCACAGATACGCAGTATTTT. Translation: CASSDIASTDTQYF.

A few counts support this clonotype. The chain employs TRBV3-1 and TRBJ1-4; D is unresolved. This CDR3 region has 13 residues. Germline V gene data show CDR1 as LGHDT and CDR2 as YNNKEL (reference sequence). Trimming cost V 7 bases and J 8 bases, with 14 bases left between them. CDR3 in amino acids: CASTRRPDEKLFF. The CDR3 DNA reads TGTGCCAGCACCCGTCGTCCGGACGAAAAACTGTTTTTT.

This clonotype has only a few counts. The V and J genes are TRBV3-1 and TRBJ2-4, with TRBD2 matching 9 bases. V shed 3 bases and J 7 bases; nucleotides not matched to a gene: 13. Germline loops: CDR1 LGHDT, CDR2 YNNKEL (reference sequence). This CDR3 is built from 17 residues. The CDR3 sequence: CASSQLRGGRLENIQYF. CDR3 DNA sequence: TGTGCCAGCAGCCAGTTGCGGGGGGGCCGGCTTGAGAACATTCAGTACTTC.

There are a few counts of this clonotype. In nucleotides, the CDR3 is TGTGCCAGCAGCTTTTGGGACACCAATCAGCCCCAGCATTTT. Encoded protein: CASSFWDTNQPQHF. The rearrangement links TRBV7-9 to TRBJ1-5; maybe TRBD1 (6 bases). V was shortened by 3 bases and J by 3 bases, with 9 bases between the two germline ends. Germline values: CDR1 SEHNR, CDR2 FQNEAQ (reference sequence). The CDR3 has 14 amino acids.

This clonotype was seen a handful of times. The chain combines TRBV12-3 or TRBV12-4 with TRBJ2-4, with unresolved D. The CDR3 consists of 12 residues. V was shortened by 6 bases and J by 9 bases, with 12 bases between the two germline ends. The CDR3 DNA reads as TGTGCCAGCAGCCCAACCGTGAGCATTCAGTACTTC. It yields the protein CASSPTVSIQYF.

The chain is built from TRBV6-2 or TRBV6-3 and TRBJ1-1; D is unresolved. The germline V and J ends were trimmed by 6 bases and 4 bases, with 18 bases remaining between them. In germline, CDR1 is MNHEY, CDR2 SVGEGT. The CDR3 has 15 residues. The CDR3 nucleotides read TGTGCCAGCAGACTCGGACCCGCCAGGCGCACTGAAGCTTTCTTT. Translation: CASRLGPARRTEAFF.

Many counts were recorded for this clonotype. The chain uses TRBV5-1 and TRBJ2-7; D may match TRBD1 or TRBD2 (5 bases each). CDR3 length: 13 residues. The germline V and J ends were trimmed by 5 bases and 1 base, with 10 bases remaining between them. CDR1 and CDR2 (germline): SGHRS, YFSETQ. CDR3: CASRRDGSYEQYF. The CDR3 DNA reads as TGCGCCAGCAGGAGGGACGGATCCTACGAGCAGTACTTC.

This clonotype was seen many times. V is TRBV7-9 and J is TRBJ2-2; D unresolved. In germline, CDR1 is SEHNR, CDR2 FQNEAQ (reference sequence). CDR3 length: 12 residues. V was pared by 1 base and J by 7 bases, with 4 bases between. CDR3 loop: CASSLVVGELFF. The CDR3 nucleotides are TGTGCCAGCAGCTTAGTAGTCGGGGAGCTGTTTTTT.

The CDR3 DNA is TGTGCCAGCAGCCGAGGGGCCGGGGATTCACCCCTCCACTTT. It codes for CASSRGAGDSPLHF. The chain links TRBV3-1 to TRBJ1-6, with a weak D call TRBD1 (5 bases). Germline V gives CDR1 LGHDT, CDR2 YNNKEL (reference sequence). V lost 4 bases to trimming and J lost 8 bases, with 12 bases between them. This CDR3 is built from 14 residues.

A few counts support this clonotype. The chain employs TRBV12-3 or TRBV12-4 and TRBJ1-2, with D possibly TRBD1 on 5 matching bases. CDR3 length: 14 residues. Deletions cut 5 bases from V and 4 bases from J, with 14 bases between. CDR3 sequence (DNA): TGTGCCAGCAGTCCAGGGATAACAGCCTATGGCTACACCTTC. This sequence encodes CASSPGITAYGYTF.

The chain has TRBV5-1 and TRBJ2-3; no clear D gene. V was cut by 3 bases and J by 3 bases, with 14 bases left in between. Germline CDR1 is SGHRS and CDR2 is YFSETQ. This CDR3 region has 15 residues. DNA of the CDR3: TGCGCCAGCAGCTCCAATAATTGGTTTACAGATACGCAGTATTTT. As protein: CASSSNNWFTDTQYF.

This chain links TRBV10-3 with TRBJ1-2; no clear D. CDR3 length: 13 amino acids. The germline V gene has CDR1 ENHRY and CDR2 SYGVKD. The V end lost 4 bases, the J end lost 4 bases, and 10 bases lay between the germline ends. CDR3 region: CAISVGGSYGYTF. As DNA, the CDR3 is TGTGCCATCAGTGTGGGTGGTAGCTATGGCTACACCTTC.

J is TRBJ1-6 and V is TRBV7-2; D uncertain. Germline V lookup: CDR1 SGHTA, CDR2 FQGNSA. The CDR3 has 12 residues. Trimming stripped 4 bases from V and 16 bases from J, with 14 bases between. The CDR3 DNA follows: TGTGCCAGCAGCTGGAATTCTTTAGGACTCCACTTT. It codes for CASSWNSLGLHF. Based on the CDR3 plus reference TRBV7-2 and TRBJ1-6, the full variable domain is GAGVSQSPSNKVTEKGKDVELRCDPISGHTALYWYRQSLGQGLEFLIYFQGNSAPDKSGLPSDRFSAERTGGSVSTLTIQRTQQEDSAVYLCASSWNSLGLHFGNGTRLTVT.

This chain joins TRBV20-1 and TRBJ2-7, with D unresolved. Germline loops: CDR1 DFQATT, CDR2 SNEGSKA (reference sequence). Trimming left V 3 bases short and J 0 bases short, with 6 bases between. CDR3 size: 12 residues. CDR3 sequence (DNA): TGCAGTGCTAGTCCCAACTCCTACGAGCAGTACTTC. This sequence encodes CSASPNSYEQYF.

This clonotype was seen many times. The chain joins TRBV18 to TRBJ2-5; possibly TRBD1 or TRBD2 for D (5 bases each). The CDR3 is 14 residues long. Trimming cost V 3 bases and J 5 bases, with 13 bases left between them. Germline V gene lookup returns CDR1 KGHSH and CDR2 LQKENI. CDR3 sequence: CASSPGPSGETQYF. CDR3 DNA sequence: TGTGCCAGCTCACCGGGACCCTCGGGGGAGACCCAGTACTTC. The full variable domain, with the rest looked up from reference TRBV18 and TRBJ2-5, is NAGVMQNPRHLVRRRGQEARLRCSPMKGHSHVYWYRQLPEEGLKFMVYLQKENIIDESGMPKERFSAEFPKEGPSILRIQQVVRGDSAAYFCASSPGPSGETQYFGPGTRLLVL.

In this sample, this clonotype turned up a few times. The genes are TRBV7-3 and TRBJ2-1, with 7 bases that match TRBD2. The CDR3 is 14 amino acids. Germline CDR1 and CDR2: SGHTA and FQGTGA. V was clipped by 7 bases and J by 5 bases; unmatched bases: 8. The CDR3 DNA follows: TGTGCCAGCAAGAAGGGCGGGGGAGACAATGAGCAGTTCTTC. Its translation is CASKKGGGDNEQFF.

J is TRBJ2-3 and V is TRBV20-1, with TRBD1 identical over 7 bases. Germline-derived CDR1 and CDR2 are DFQATT and SNEGSKA (reference sequence). The CDR3 is 14 residues long. V gave up 6 bases and J gave up 3 bases; unmatched junction bases: 9. CDR3 sequence reads: CSARQGWRTDTQYF. The CDR3 region has the DNA TGCAGTGCCCGACAGGGCTGGAGGACAGATACGCAGTATTTT.

Ten or more counts support this clonotype. V gene TRBV4-3 combines with J gene TRBJ1-6; a weak D match, TRBD1 (6 bases). The ends were cut back, 0 bases at V and 10 bases at J, with 13 bases in the middle. CDR1 is LGHNA, CDR2 YSLEER, per germline. The CDR3 is made up of 15 amino acids. The DNA of the CDR3 is TGCGCCAGCAGCCAAGATAGGGACATAAGCTCACCCCTCCACTTT. The encoded protein is CASSQDRDISSPLHF.

This clonotype was seen only a few times. The chain employs TRBV5-1 and TRBJ2-3, with 14 bases lining up with TRBD2. Germline trimming cut 3 bases from V and 2 bases from J; bases unmatched to any gene: 5. Germline V gene data show CDR1 as SGHRS and CDR2 as YFSETQ. The CDR3 is 17 amino acids. CDR3 region: CASSSRTSGGLTDTQYF. CDR3 nucleotide sequence: TGCGCCAGCAGCTCCCGGACTAGCGGGGGGCTCACAGATACGCAGTATTTT.

This clonotype was seen a few times. The chain couples TRBV5-1 to TRBJ2-5, with a weak D call TRBD1 (6 bases). This CDR3 is 13 amino acids long. Trimming removed 6 bases from V and 1 base from J, with 10 bases in between. Per germline, CDR1 SGHRS and CDR2 YFSETQ. Written as DNA, the CDR3 is TGCGCCAGCACTTGGGACACCCAAGAGACCCAGTACTTC. Translated: CASTWDTQETQYF.

The J gene is TRBJ2-7, the V gene TRBV7-2; TRBD1 agrees at 10 bases. J gave up 8 bases and V 1 base, and 2 bases lay outside the gene matches. The CDR3 contains 13 residues. Germline lookup yields CDR1 SGHTA and CDR2 FQGNSA. CDR3 sequence (DNA): TGTGCCAGCAGCTTAGGGACAGGGGGTAAGCAGTACTTC. Amino acid sequence: CASSLGTGGKQYF.

This clonotype was counted only a few times. The J gene is TRBJ2-3, the V gene TRBV20-1, with D tentatively TRBD1 or TRBD2 (5 bases each). CDR3 size: 15 residues. Germline loops: CDR1 DFQATT, CDR2 SNEGSKA (reference sequence). The ends were cut back, 3 bases at V and 0 bases at J, with 13 bases in the middle. The CDR3 DNA follows: TGCAGTGCTAGTCCCGGGACCCGCAGCACAGATACGCAGTATTTT. Amino acids: CSASPGTRSTDTQYF.

This clonotype was seen a handful of times. The V call is TRBV20-1, the J call TRBJ2-5; D assignment may be TRBD1 or TRBD2 (5 bases each). Germline V gene lookup returns CDR1 DFQATT and CDR2 SNEGSKA (reference sequence). Trimming shortened V by 7 bases and J by 4 bases, and 10 bases separated the two germline ends. The CDR3 is 11 residues long. CDR3 region: CSVWDPETQYF. The CDR3, as DNA: TGCAGTGTTTGGGACCCAGAGACCCAGTACTTC.

CDR3 sequence (DNA): TGTGCCAGCAGCTTACCCGCTATGAACACTGAAGCTTTCTTT. It yields the protein CASSLPAMNTEAFF. V usage is TRBV7-2 and J usage is TRBJ1-1; D gene ambiguous. The V gene lost 2 bases and the J gene lost 0 bases, with 7 bases spanning the gap. CDR1 is SGHTA, CDR2 FQGNSA, per germline. This CDR3 region has 14 residues.

This clonotype was counted many times. The chain links TRBV7-2 to TRBJ2-1; TRBD2 is a possible D gene (6 bases). Trimming pared 10 bases from V and 7 bases from J, leaving 17 bases between. The CDR3 length is 13 residues. Per germline, CDR1 SGHTA and CDR2 FQGNSA. Here the CDR3 reads CATHSGGWNEQFF. In nucleotides, the CDR3 is TGTGCCACCCATAGTGGGGGGTGGAATGAGCAGTTCTTC.

The rearrangement uses TRBV3-1 and TRBJ1-2; D might be TRBD1 (5 bases). The CDR3 has 15 amino acids. Trimming cost V 0 bases and J 4 bases, with 12 bases left between them. The germline gives CDR1 LGHDT, CDR2 YNNKEL (reference sequence). The CDR3: CASSQEPGVFYGYTF. CDR3 DNA sequence: TGTGCCAGCAGCCAAGAGCCGGGGGTCTTCTATGGCTACACCTTC.